The clone carrying this T cell receptor beta chain appeared a single time. What it binds is not known. The CDR3 extends over 17 amino acids. CDR1 is LNHDA and CDR2 is SQIVND in the germline V gene (reference sequence). V lost 3 bases to trimming and J lost 2 bases, with 18 bases between them. The data were taken from a study of radiotherapy plus CTLA-4 blockade in lung cancer. Findings and caveats of the study: In blood, tumor-derived TCR clones expanded after radiotherapy plus ipilimumab.

Assay: immunoSEQ multiplex PCR; the TCRdb copy retains only in-frame clones and omits some. This table holds some 73,000 clones, around 74% found once. The V call is TRBV19, the J call TRBJ2-3, with D possibly being TRBD2 (6 bases). The sequencing here drew on peripheral blood, taken from a patient treated with radiotherapy plus ipilimumab. The sequence came from a human donor with non-small cell lung cancer whose response to radiotherapy plus ipilimumab could not be evaluated. CDR3: CASSIRRGRFNTDTQYF. CDR3 nucleotide sequence: TGTGCCAGTAGTATTCGGAGGGGTAGATTCAACACAGATACGCAGTATTTT. The complete variable domain, with remaining parts taken from reference TRBV19 and TRBJ2-3, reads DGGITQSPKYLFRKEGQNVTLSCEQNLNHDAMYWYRQDPGQGLRLIYYSQIVNDFQKGDIAEGYSVSREKKESFPLTVTSAQKNPTAFYLCASSIRRGRFNTDTQYFGPGTRLTVL.